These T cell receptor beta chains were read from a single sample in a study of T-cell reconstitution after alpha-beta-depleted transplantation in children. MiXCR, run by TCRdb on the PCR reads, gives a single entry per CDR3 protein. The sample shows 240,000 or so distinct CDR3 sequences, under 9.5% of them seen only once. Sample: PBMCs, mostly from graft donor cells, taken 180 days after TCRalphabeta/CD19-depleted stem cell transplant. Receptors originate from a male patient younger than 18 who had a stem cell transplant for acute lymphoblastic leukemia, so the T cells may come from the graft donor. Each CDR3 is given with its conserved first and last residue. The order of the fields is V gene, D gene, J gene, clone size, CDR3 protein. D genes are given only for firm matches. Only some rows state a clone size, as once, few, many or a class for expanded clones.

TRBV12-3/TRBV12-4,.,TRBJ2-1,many,CASSPGRWAGEQFF
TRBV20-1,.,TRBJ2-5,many,CSARGSLQETQYF
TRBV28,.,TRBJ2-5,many,CASSFWKTQYF
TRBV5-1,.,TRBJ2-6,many,CASSQGQPGANVLTF
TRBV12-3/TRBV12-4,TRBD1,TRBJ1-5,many,CASSLGQGAQPQHF
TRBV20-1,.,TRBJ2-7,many,CSARRTGAPSYEQYF
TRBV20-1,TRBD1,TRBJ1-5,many,CSARSHLTGANQPQHF
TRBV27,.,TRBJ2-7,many,CASSFPEQGPTYEQYF
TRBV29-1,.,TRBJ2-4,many,CSVEDLDRSRNIQYF
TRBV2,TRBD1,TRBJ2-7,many,CASIERGQGILLSSYEQYF
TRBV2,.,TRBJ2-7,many,CASSESGSSRYEQYF
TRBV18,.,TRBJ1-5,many,CASSPTLAQPQHF
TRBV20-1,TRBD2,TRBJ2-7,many,CSARKLASYF
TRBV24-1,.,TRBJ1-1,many,CATSDSGARGGTEAFF
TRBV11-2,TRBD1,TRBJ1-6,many,CASSFSPGTAYNSPLHF
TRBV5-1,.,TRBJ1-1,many,CASSLGGGMKTEAFF
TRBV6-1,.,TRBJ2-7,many,CASSVGPGVYEQYF
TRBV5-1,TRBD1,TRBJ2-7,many,CASSYGTVYEQYF
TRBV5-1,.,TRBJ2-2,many,CASSLGGTRELFF
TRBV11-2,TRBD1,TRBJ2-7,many,CASSLRGTATYEQYF
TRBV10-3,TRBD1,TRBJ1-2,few,CAIRPGQGIHGYTF
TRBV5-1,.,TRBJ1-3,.,CASSSSRNTIYF
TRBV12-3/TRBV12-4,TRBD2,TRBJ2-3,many,CASSLIAGDPTDTHYF
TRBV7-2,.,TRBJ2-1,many,CASSGGAGARREEQFF
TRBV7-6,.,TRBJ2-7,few,CASGDISYEQYF
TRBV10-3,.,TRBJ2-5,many,CAISELEGETQYF
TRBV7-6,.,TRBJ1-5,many,CASSPWPQARGNQPQHF
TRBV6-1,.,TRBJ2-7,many,CATWGLLVSYEQYF
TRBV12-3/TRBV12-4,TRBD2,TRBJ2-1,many,CASSYLLATNEQFF
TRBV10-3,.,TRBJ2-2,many,CAITLEGRAGELFF
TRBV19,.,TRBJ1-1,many,CASSLGATEAFF
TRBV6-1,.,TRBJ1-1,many,CASSEARGKNTEAFF
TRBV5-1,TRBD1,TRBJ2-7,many,CASSSSNRGRYEQYF
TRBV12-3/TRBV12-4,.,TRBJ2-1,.,CASSWGFQGGVMNEQFF
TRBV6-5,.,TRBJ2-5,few,CASSYSKFWGLQETQYF
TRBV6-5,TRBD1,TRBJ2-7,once,CASRSTGDEQYF
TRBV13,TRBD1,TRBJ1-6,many,CASSSGQEGGSPLHF
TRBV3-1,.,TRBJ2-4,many,CASSHRQAKNIQYF
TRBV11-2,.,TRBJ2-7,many,CASSPGTLPNYEQYF
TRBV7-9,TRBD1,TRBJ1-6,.,CASSLPRQGVGSPLHF
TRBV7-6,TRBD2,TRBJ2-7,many,CASSFDGGSEQYF
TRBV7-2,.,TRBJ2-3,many,CASSLMGPPDTQYF
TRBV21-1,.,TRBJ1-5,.,CASSKGGGCWGQNQPQHF
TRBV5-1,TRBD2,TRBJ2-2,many,CASSSGLAGPSGELFF
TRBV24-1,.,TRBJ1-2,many,CATSDSSRGDGYTF
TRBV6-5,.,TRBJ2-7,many,CASSYSRVLVTYEQYF
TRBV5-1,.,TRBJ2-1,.,CASYGGIGNEQFF
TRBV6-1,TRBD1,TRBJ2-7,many,CASLGTASYEQYF
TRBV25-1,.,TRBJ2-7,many,CASSDGSGDYEQYF
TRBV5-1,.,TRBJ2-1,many,CASSYPRGVAAPNEQFF
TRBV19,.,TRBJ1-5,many,CASSQGQPQHF
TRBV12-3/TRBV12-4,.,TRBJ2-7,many,CASRMAGMSYEQYF
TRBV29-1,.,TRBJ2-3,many,CSGGFTDTQYF
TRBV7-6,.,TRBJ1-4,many,CASSLNVVGVRDEKLFF
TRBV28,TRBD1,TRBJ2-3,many,CASSSLDRNTQYF